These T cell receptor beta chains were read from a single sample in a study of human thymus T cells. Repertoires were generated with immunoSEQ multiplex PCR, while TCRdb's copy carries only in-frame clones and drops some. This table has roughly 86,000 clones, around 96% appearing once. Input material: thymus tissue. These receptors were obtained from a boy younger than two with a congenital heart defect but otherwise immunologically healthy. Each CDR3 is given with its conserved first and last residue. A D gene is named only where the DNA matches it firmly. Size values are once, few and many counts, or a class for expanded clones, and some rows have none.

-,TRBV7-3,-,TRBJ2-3,TGTGCCAGCAGCTTAAAGGGAGCAGATACGCAGTATTTT,CASSLKGADTQYF
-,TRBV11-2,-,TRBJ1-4,TGTGCCAGCAGTCCCACAAATGGGGGCGATCCGTTCAGAGATGAAAAACTGTTTTTT,CASSPTNGGDPFRDEKLFF
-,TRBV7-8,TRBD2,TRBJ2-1,TGTGCCAGCAGCTTAAGGGTTAGCGGGGGCTACAATGAGCAGTTCTTC,CASSLRVSGGYNEQFF
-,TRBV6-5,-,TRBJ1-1,TGTGCCAGCAGTTACTCTAATATTTTGTATACTGAAGCTTTCTTT,CASSYSNILYTEAFF
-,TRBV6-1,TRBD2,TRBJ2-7,TGTGCCAGCAGCCACATGACTAGCGGGTGGGGCGAGCAGTACTTC,CASSHMTSGWGEQYF
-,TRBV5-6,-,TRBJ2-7,TGTGCCAGCAGCTTGACGGGGAGGTACGAGCAGTACTTC,CASSLTGRYEQYF
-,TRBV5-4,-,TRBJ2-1,TGTGCCAGCAGCCCGGACAGAACCCTCTCCTACAATGAGCAGTTCTTC,CASSPDRTLSYNEQFF
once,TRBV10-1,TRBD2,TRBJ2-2,TGCGCCAGCAGCTTAATTAGCGGGCGGACCGGGGAGCTGTTTTTT,CASSLISGRTGELFF
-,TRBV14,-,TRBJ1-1,TGTGCCAGCAGCCAAGCCCCAAAGGACACTGAAGCTTTCTTT,CASSQAPKDTEAFF
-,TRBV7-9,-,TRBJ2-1,TGTGCCAGCAGCTTAGCGGGAAAATTGACTTACAATGAGCAGTTCTTC,CASSLAGKLTYNEQFF
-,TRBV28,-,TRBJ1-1,TGTGCCAGCAGTTTAGGAGGGGTTAACACTGAAGCTTTCTTT,CASSLGGVNTEAFF
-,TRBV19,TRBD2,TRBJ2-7,TGTGCCAGTAGTACCCTGAGCCCCCCGGGACTATACGAGCAGTACTTC,CASSTLSPPGLYEQYF
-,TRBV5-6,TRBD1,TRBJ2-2,TGTGCCAGCAGCTTGAGAGGGACAGGTTCGAACACCGGGGAGCTGTTTTTT,CASSLRGTGSNTGELFF
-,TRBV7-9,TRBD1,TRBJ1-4,TGTGCCAGCAGCTTAGCAGCAGGGGGAGAAACTAATGAAAAACTGTTTTTT,CASSLAAGGETNEKLFF
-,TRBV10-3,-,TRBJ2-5,TGTGCCATCAGTGACGGTCTGTGGGAAACCCAGTACTTC,CAISDGLWETQYF
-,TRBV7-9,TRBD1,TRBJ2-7,TGTGCCAGCAGCCGCCCGGGACAGGGGGCCCCCCCGCACAACTACGAGCAGTACTTC,CASSRPGQGAPPHNYEQYF
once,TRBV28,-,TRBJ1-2,TGTGCCAGCAGTTTTCCCCCGAGTAGCGGCTACACCTTC,CASSFPPSSGYTF
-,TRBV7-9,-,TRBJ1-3,TGTGCCAGCAGCTGTGCAGGGGCGTTTGGAAACACCATATATTTT,CASSCAGAFGNTIYF
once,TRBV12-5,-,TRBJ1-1,TGTGCTAGTGGTTTTGGGCAAATGAACACTGAAGCTTTCTTT,CASGFGQMNTEAFF
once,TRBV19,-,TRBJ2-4,TGTGCCAGTAGTGCCACAGGGTCACTAGCCAAAAACATTCAGTACTTC,CASSATGSLAKNIQYF
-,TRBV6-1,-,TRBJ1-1,TGTGCCAGCAGTGACCAGGGGATGGTGAACACTGAAGCTTTCTTT,CASSDQGMVNTEAFF
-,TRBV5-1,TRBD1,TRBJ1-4,TGCGCCAGCTCGGGACTGGGACAGGGGGATGAAAAACTGTTTTTT,CASSGLGQGDEKLFF
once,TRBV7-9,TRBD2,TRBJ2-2,TGTGCCAGCAGCGGCCTCGATTCTAGCGGCAACACCGGGGAGCTGTTTTTT,CASSGLDSSGNTGELFF
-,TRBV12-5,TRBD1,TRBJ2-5,TGTGCTAGTGGTTTCACAGGGGGCTGGGAGACCCAGTACTTC,CASGFTGGWETQYF
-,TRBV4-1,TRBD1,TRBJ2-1,TGCGCCAGCAGCCGAAACAGGGGGCCATCTCACTCCTACAATGAGCAGTTCTTC,CASSRNRGPSHSYNEQFF
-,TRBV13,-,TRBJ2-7,TGTGCCAGCAGCTTTCAGGGGTGCCACGAGCAGTACTTC,CASSFQGCHEQYF
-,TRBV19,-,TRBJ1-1,TGTGCCAGTATTAGTATAGGGAAGAGAAACACTGAAGCTTTCTTT,CASISIGKRNTEAFF
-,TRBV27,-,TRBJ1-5,TGTGCCAGCAGGCGGACAGGCAATCAGCCCCAGCATTTT,CASRRTGNQPQHF
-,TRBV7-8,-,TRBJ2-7,TGTGCCAGCAGCATGAGGGACCGCGATACCTACGAGCAGTACTTC,CASSMRDRDTYEQYF
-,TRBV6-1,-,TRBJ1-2,TGTGCCAGCAGTCATTTTCTCCGGGACCTCGGGGGCTACACCTTC,CASSHFLRDLGGYTF
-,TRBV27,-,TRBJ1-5,TGCGCCAGCAGTTCGGGACGGTTAGAGCCCCAGCATTTT,CASSSGRLEPQHF
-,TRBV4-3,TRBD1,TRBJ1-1,TGCGCCAGCAGCCAACGCAGGGGGTCTGAAGCTTTCTTT,CASSQRRGSEAFF
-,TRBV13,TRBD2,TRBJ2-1,TGTGCCAGCCGGACTAGCGGGGGGGCCGAGCACGAGAGTGAGCAGTTCTTC,CASRTSGGAEHESEQFF
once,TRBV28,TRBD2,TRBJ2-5,TGTGCCAGCAGTTCCTTCAGGACTAGCGGGAGGAGGGAGACCCAGTACTTC,CASSSFRTSGRRETQYF
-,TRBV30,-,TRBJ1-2,TGTGCCTGGAAGGGAGCAGTCCCGTATGGCTACACCTTC,CAWKGAVPYGYTF
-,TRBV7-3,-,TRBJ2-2,TGTGCCAGCAGCCCTCTGGTCCCCCCAAGGACTACCGGGGAGCTGTTTTTT,CASSPLVPPRTTGELFF
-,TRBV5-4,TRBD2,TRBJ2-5,TGTGCCAGCAGCTACCGACTAGCGGGAGAAAGAGAGACCCAGTACTTC,CASSYRLAGERETQYF
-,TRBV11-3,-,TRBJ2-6,TGTGCCAGCAGCCCCCACCCAAACAGGGCGAGTAGGGCCAACGTCCTGACTTTC,CASSPHPNRASRANVLTF
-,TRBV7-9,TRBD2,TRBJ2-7,TGTGCCAGCAGCTTACTGATGGCGGGAGGGCGGTACGAGCAGTACTTC,CASSLLMAGGRYEQYF
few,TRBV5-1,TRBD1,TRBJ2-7,TGCGCCAGCAGCTGGACAGGGGACGAATTCTACGAGCAGTACTTC,CASSWTGDEFYEQYF
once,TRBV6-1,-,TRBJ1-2,TGTGCCAGCAGTGTAACGTTTACAGGCATAGTCTTCAACTATGGCTACACCTTC,CASSVTFTGIVFNYGYTF
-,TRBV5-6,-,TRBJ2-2,TGTGCCAGCAGCTTGGCGAACACCGGGGAGCTGTTTTTT,CASSLANTGELFF
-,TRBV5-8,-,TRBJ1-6,TGTGCCAGCAGCCGAAGGGGAGGATTTTCACCCCTCCACTTT,CASSRRGGFSPLHF
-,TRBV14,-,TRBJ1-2,TGTGCCAGCAGCCAAGATAAAACCCCGTTTGGGGGGGCAGATGGCTACACCTTC,CASSQDKTPFGGADGYTF